This record covers a single T cell receptor beta chain. This record comes from a study of Ad26.COV2.S vaccination and SARS-CoV-2 variants. There are 15 residues in the CDR3. Treatment denoted: about 20 received Ad26.COV2.S at low or high dose, single or two shots; 5 received placebo; per-sample allocation not given. The samples date from day 63 after the first vaccine or placebo injection. The vaccine delivered Wuhan-strain SARS-CoV-2 spike through an Ad26 vector. Sequenced by immunoSEQ multiplex PCR; TCRdb stores in-frame clones only, minus some. Of hundreds of thousands of clones in the sample, over 80% were seen once.

This sequence was found in a person aged 18 to 65 who received the Ad26.COV2.S COVID-19 vaccine or a placebo. The chain recombines TRBV21-1 with TRBJ2-4; the D call TRBD1 from the table was never checked on the DNA. TRBV21-1 is a pseudogene locus. Sequenced here: peripheral blood, sampled in a trial of Ad26.COV2.S vaccine versus placebo. The CDR3 DNA reads TGTGCCAGCAGCAAACAGGGGGTAGCCAAAAACATTCAGTACTTC. It specifies CASSKQGVAKNIQYF.